Ten or more counts support the clone carrying this T cell receptor beta chain. This sample stems from a study of T cells in Graves' hyperthyroidism and ophthalmopathy. Amplified TCR beta CDR3 regions came from RNA transcripts. The HTBI primer set was used in a first-round RT-PCR of the TCR CDR3. One entry per CDR3 protein results from TCRdb running MiXCR on the multiplex PCR reads. The sample records a few hundred thousand distinct CDR3 sequences, just under 15% being singletons. The CDR3 runs 12 residues. Trimming removed 5 bases at V and 9 bases at J, with 12 bases between. Germline loops: CDR1 MNHEY, CDR2 SMNVEV (reference sequence). Clinical symptoms, serum thyroxine, TRAb, thyroid ultrasound and orbital computed tomography established diagnosis.

The sample comprised blood. The chain links TRBV27 to TRBJ2-3; tentatively, D is TRBD2 (6 bases). The sequence was obtained from a young woman with Graves' hyperthyroidism. CDR3 loop: CASSRLESTQYF. The CDR3, as DNA: TGTGCCAGCAGTCGACTAGAGAGCACGCAGTATTTT.